These 5 T cell receptor beta chains were all obtained from the same sample, sequenced in a study of blood T cell repertoires in COVID-19. TCRdb keeps only in-frame clones here, not all; method: immunoSEQ multiplex PCR. In the table there are around 94,000 clones, 75% to 90% of which are singletons. Sample: peripheral blood. These TCRs come from a woman aged 45 to 65 with COVID-19, enrolled during active disease.

The genes are TRBV9 and TRBJ2-3; 15 bases are shared with TRBD2. V lost 7 bases, J lost 1 base, and 4 bases stayed unmatched. The germline V gene encodes CDR1 SGDLS and CDR2 YYNGEE. This CDR3 is 16 amino acids long. In nucleotides, the CDR3 is TGTGCCAGCGCCGGACTAGCGGGGGGGGGCACAGATACGCAGTATTTT. As protein: CASAGLAGGGTDTQYF.

The J gene is TRBJ2-3, the V gene TRBV7-3, with 7 bases identical to TRBD2. CDR1 is SGHTA, CDR2 FQGTGA, per germline. V shed 3 bases and J 6 bases; nucleotides not matched to a gene: 6. The CDR3 is 14 residues long. CDR3 region: CASSLDGGGDTQYF. Written as DNA, the CDR3 is TGTGCCAGCAGCTTGGACGGGGGAGGGGATACGCAGTATTTT. Drawing the rest from reference TRBV7-3 and TRBJ2-3, the complete variable domain is GAGVSQTPSNKVTEKGKYVELRCDPISGHTALYWYRQSLGQGPEFLIYFQGTGAADDSGLPNDRFFAVRPEGSVSTLKIQRTERGDSAVYLCASSLDGGGDTQYFGPGTRLTVL.

The chain recombines TRBV27 with TRBJ1-5, with TRBD1 as a possible D gene (5 bases). From germline, CDR1 is MNHEY and CDR2 SMNVEV (reference sequence). The CDR3 runs 14 residues. Trimming took 3 bases from V and 5 from J, leaving 11 bases between them. The CDR3 nucleotides read TGTGCCAGCAGTTTTGCTCGGGGGGATCAGCCCCAGCATTTT. Its translation: CASSFARGDQPQHF.

CDR3 in amino acids: CASSGGVYEQYF. The DNA of the CDR3 is TGTGCCAGCTCGGGAGGTGTGTACGAGCAGTACTTC. The gene calls are TRBV18 and TRBJ2-7; D possibly corresponds to TRBD2 (6 bases). V gave up 6 bases and J gave up 4 bases, with 10 bases separating them. This CDR3 has 12 residues. From germline, CDR1 is KGHSH and CDR2 LQKENI.

The V call is TRBV28, the J call TRBJ1-2; 10 positions match TRBD1. V lost 4 bases to trimming and J lost 2 bases; unmatched junction nucleotides: 1. The CDR3 loop spans 14 amino acids. CDR1 is MDHEN and CDR2 is SYDVKM in the germline V gene. The DNA of the CDR3 is TGTGCCAGCAGTTCGGGACAGGGGAACTATGGCTACACCTTC. Its protein is CASSSGQGNYGYTF.